A selection of T cell receptor beta chains follows, all from one sample in a study of cytotoxic CD8 clonotypes in ibrutinib-treated CLL. Using immunoSEQ multiplex PCR, the repertoire was profiled, and TCRdb retains in-frame clones only, with some absent. The data contain around 200,000 clones, approximately 70% of them singletons. Sequenced here: PBMCs, sampled after 12 months of ibrutinib treatment. The receptor source for this set is a human donor with chronic lymphocytic leukemia. CDR3s include the opening cysteine and the closing phenylalanine or tryptophan. Fields, in order: J gene, V gene, clone size, D gene, CDR3 DNA, CDR3 protein. D genes are given only for firm matches. Only part of the rows carry a size: once, few, many, or a class if the clone is expanded.

j_call: TRBJ2-1; v_call: TRBV27; clone_size: NA; d_call: NA; cdr3_nt: TGTGCCAGCAGTTCGCCGGGACTCCACAATGAGCAGTTCTTC; cdr3_aa: CASSSPGLHNEQFF
j_call: TRBJ2-3; v_call: TRBV6-4; clone_size: many; d_call: NA; cdr3_nt: TGTGCCAGCAGTGACGGGAGCACGGATACGCAGTATTTT; cdr3_aa: CASSDGSTDTQYF
j_call: TRBJ2-2; v_call: TRBV7-9; clone_size: NA; d_call: TRBD2; cdr3_nt: TGTGCCAGCACCCCGACTAGCGGGAGCGTCGGGGAGCTGTTTTTT; cdr3_aa: CASTPTSGSVGELFF
j_call: TRBJ2-1; v_call: TRBV12-5; clone_size: NA; d_call: TRBD1; cdr3_nt: TGTGCTAGTGGTTGGGACAGGGGTTCCTACAATGAGCAGTTCTTC; cdr3_aa: CASGWDRGSYNEQFF
j_call: TRBJ1-2; v_call: TRBV4-1; clone_size: few; d_call: TRBD1; cdr3_nt: TGCGCCAGCAGCCAACCGGACAGGGTTCACTATGGCTACACCTTC; cdr3_aa: CASSQPDRVHYGYTF
j_call: TRBJ2-7; v_call: TRBV28; clone_size: few; d_call: TRBD1; cdr3_nt: TGTGCCAGCAGACTCCCAGGGGGCGAGCAGTACTTC; cdr3_aa: CASRLPGGEQYF
j_call: TRBJ2-7; v_call: TRBV4-2; clone_size: NA; d_call: NA; cdr3_nt: TGTGCCAGCAGCCAAGTGGCGACAGACCCGACCTACGAGCAGTACTTC; cdr3_aa: CASSQVATDPTYEQYF
j_call: TRBJ1-3; v_call: TRBV9; clone_size: few; d_call: TRBD1; cdr3_nt: TGTGCCAGCAGCGTCCTTCCGGGACAGGGCTCCTCTGGAAACACCATATATTTT; cdr3_aa: CASSVLPGQGSSGNTIYF
j_call: TRBJ1-2; v_call: TRBV6-5; clone_size: NA; d_call: NA; cdr3_nt: TGTGCCAGCAGTTACGAGGGAAGCGGCTATGGCTACACCTTC; cdr3_aa: CASSYEGSGYGYTF
j_call: TRBJ2-5; v_call: TRBV4-1; clone_size: NA; d_call: TRBD2; cdr3_nt: TGCGCCAGCAGCCAAGAAGGACTAGCGGGACCGTTTGAGACCCAGTACTTC; cdr3_aa: CASSQEGLAGPFETQYF
j_call: TRBJ2-3; v_call: TRBV30; clone_size: once; d_call: NA; cdr3_nt: TGTGCCTCTTCGGACGGATATGGGATCACAGATACGCAGTATTTT; cdr3_aa: CASSDGYGITDTQYF
j_call: TRBJ2-3; v_call: TRBV7-2; clone_size: NA; d_call: NA; cdr3_nt: TGTGCCAGCAGCTTTGTTACTAGCACAGATACGCAGTATTTT; cdr3_aa: CASSFVTSTDTQYF
j_call: TRBJ2-7; v_call: TRBV28; clone_size: few; d_call: NA; cdr3_nt: TGTGCCAGCAGCGGTGCGGGACTGACCTACGAGCAGTACTTC; cdr3_aa: CASSGAGLTYEQYF